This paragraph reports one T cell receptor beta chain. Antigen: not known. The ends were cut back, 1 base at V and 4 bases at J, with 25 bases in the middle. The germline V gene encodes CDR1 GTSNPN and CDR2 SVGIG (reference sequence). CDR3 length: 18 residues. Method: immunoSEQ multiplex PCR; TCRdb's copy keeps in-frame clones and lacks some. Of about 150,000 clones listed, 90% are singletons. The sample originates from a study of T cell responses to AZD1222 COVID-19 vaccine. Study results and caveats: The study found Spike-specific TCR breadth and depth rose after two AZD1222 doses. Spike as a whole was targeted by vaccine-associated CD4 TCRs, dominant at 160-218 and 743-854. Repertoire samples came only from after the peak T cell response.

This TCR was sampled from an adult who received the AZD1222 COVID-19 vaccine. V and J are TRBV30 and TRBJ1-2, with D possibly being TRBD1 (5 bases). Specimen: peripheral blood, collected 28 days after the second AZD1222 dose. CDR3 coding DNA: TGTGCCTGGAGTGACCCTGGGACTTCCCAAACTTGGGGCTATGGCTACACCTTC. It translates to CAWSDPGTSQTWGYGYTF. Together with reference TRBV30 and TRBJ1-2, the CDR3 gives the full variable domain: SQTIHQWPATLVQPVGSPLSLECTVEGTSNPNLYWYRQAAGRGLQLLFYSVGIGQISSEVPQNLSASRPQDRQFILSSKKLLLSDSGFYLCAWSDPGTSQTWGYGYTFGSGTRLTVV.